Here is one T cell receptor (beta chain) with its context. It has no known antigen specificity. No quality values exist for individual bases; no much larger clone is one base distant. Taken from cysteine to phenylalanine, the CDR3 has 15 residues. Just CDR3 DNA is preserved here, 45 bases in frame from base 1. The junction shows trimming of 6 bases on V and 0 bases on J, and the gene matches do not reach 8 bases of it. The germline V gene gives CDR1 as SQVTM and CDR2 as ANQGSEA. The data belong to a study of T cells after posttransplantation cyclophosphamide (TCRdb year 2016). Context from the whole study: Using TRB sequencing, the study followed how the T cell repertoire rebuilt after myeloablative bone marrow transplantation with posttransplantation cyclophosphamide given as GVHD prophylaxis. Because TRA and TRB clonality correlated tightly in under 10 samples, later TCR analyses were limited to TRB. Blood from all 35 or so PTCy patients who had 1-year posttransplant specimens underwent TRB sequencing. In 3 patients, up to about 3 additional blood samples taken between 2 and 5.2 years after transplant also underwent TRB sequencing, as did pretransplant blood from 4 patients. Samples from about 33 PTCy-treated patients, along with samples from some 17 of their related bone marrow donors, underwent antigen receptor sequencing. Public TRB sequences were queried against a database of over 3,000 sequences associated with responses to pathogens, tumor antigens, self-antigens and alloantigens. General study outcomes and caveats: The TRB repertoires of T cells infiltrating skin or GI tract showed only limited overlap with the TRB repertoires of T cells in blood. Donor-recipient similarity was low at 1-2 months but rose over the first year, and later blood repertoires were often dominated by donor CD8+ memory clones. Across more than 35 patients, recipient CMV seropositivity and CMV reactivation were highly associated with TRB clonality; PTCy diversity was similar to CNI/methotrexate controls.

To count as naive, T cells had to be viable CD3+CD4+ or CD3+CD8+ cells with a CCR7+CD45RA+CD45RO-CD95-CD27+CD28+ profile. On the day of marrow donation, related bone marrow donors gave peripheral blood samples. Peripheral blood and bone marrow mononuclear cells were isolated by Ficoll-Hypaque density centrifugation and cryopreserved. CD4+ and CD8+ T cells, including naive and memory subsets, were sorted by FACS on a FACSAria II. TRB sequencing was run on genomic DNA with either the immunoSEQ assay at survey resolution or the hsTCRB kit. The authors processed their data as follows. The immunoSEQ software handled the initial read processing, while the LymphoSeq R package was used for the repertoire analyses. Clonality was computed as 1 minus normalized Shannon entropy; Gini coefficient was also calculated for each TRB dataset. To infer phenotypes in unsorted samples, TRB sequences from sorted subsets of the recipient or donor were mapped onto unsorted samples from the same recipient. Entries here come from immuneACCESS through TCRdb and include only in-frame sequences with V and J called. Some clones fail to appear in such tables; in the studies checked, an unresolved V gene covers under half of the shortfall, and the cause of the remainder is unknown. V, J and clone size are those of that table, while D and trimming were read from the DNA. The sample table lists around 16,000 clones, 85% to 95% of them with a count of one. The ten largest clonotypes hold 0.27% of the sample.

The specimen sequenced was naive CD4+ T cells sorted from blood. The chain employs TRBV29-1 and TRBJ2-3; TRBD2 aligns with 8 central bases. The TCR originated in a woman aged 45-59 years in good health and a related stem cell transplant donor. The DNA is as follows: TGCAGCGTAGTTACTAGCGGTACTAGCACAGATACGCAGTATTTT. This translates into CSVVTSGTSTDTQYF.